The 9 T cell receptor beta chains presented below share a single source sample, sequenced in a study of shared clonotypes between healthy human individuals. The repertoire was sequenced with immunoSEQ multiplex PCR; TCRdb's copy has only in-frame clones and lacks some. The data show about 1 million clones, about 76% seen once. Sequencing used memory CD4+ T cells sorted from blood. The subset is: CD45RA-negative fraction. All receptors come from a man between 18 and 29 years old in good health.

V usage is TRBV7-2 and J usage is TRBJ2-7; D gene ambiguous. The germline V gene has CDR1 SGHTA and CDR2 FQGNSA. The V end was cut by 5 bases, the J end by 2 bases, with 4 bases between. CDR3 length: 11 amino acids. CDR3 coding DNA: TGTGCCAGCAGCGACCCCTACGAGCAGTACTTC. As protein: CASSDPYEQYF.

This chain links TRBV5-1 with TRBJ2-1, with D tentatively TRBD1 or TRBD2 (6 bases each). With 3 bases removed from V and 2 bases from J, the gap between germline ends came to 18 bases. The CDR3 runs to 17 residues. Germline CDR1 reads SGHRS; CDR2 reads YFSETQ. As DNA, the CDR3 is TGCGCCAGCAGCTCGGGGCACGGGGGCCCTACCTACAATGAGCAGTTCTTC. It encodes CASSSGHGGPTYNEQFF.

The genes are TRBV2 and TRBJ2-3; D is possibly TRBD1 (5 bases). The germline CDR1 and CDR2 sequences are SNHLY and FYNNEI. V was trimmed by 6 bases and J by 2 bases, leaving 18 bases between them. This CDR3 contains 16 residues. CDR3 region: CASRKQEGIHTDTQYF. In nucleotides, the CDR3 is TGTGCCAGCAGGAAACAGGAAGGGATTCACACAGATACGCAGTATTTT.

The CDR3 sequence is CASSPEIGLVDTQYF. The DNA for the CDR3 is TGCGCCAGCAGCCCGGAGATCGGGCTAGTAGATACGCAGTATTTT. V and J are TRBV10-1 and TRBJ2-3; D is uncertain. V lost 6 bases and J 5 bases, leaving 18 bases between the germline ends. CDR1 is WNHNN and CDR2 is SYGVQD in the germline V gene (reference sequence). The CDR3 extends over 15 amino acids.

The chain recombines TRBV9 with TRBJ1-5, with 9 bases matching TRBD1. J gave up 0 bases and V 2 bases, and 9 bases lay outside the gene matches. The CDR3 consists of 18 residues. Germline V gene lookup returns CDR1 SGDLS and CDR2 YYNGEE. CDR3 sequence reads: CASSVRDRADVSNQPQHF. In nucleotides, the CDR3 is TGTGCCAGCAGCGTCCGGGACAGGGCCGATGTTAGCAATCAGCCCCAGCATTTT.

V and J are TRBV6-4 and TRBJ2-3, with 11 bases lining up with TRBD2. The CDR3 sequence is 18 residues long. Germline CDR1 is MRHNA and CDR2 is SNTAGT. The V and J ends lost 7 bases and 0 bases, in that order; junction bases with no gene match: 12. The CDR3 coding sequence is TGTGCCAGCACCCAACTAGCGGGGGAAAAAAATAGCACAGATACGCAGTATTTT. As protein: CASTQLAGEKNSTDTQYF.

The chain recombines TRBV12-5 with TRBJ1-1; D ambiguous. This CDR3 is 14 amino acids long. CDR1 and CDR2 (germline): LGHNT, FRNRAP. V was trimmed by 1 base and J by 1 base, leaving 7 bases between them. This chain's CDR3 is CASGLAGSNTEAFF. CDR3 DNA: TGTGCTAGTGGTTTGGCAGGATCGAACACTGAAGCTTTCTTT. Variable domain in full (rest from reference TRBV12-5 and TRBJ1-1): DARVTQTPRHKVTEMGQEVTMRCQPILGHNTVFWYRQTMMQGLELLAYFRNRAPLDDSGMPKDRFSAEMPDATLATLKIQPSEPRDSAVYFCASGLAGSNTEAFFGQGTRLTVV.

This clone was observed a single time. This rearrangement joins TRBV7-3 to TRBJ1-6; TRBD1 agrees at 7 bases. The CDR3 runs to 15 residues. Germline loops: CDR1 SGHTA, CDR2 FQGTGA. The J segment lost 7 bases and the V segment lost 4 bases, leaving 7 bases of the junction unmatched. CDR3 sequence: CASSSQGGNNSPLHF. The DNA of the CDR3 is TGTGCCAGCAGCTCTCAAGGGGGCAACAATTCACCCCTCCACTTT. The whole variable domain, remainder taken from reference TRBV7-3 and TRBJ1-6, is GAGVSQTPSNKVTEKGKYVELRCDPISGHTALYWYRQSLGQGPEFLIYFQGTGAADDSGLPNDRFFAVRPEGSVSTLKIQRTERGDSAVYLCASSSQGGNNSPLHFGNGTRLTVT.

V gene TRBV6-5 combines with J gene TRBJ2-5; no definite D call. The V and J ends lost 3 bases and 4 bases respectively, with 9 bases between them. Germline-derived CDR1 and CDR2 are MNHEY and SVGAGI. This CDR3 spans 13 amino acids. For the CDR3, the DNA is TGTGCCAGCAGTTATGACTGGGTAGAGACCCAGTACTTC. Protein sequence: CASSYDWVETQYF.